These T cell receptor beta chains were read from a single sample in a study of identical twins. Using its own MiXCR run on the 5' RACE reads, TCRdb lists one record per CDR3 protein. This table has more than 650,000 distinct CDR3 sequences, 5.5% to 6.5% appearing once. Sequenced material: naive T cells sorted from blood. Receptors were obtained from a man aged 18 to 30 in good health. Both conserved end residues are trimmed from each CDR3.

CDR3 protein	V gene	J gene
ASSFRGTESYEQY	TRBV11-2	TRBJ2-7
ASSQDSTRTDAF	TRBV14	TRBJ1-1
ASSYLAAGASYNEQF	TRBV6-5	TRBJ2-1
ASSSPRDRAYQETQY	TRBV11-2	TRBJ2-5
ASSERISYNEQF	TRBV2	TRBJ2-1
ASSQGRNSGYT	TRBV4-2	TRBJ1-2
ASSTGTPEKLF	TRBV5-1	TRBJ1-4
SATGTGADTQY	TRBV20-1	TRBJ2-3
ASSIGLAATDTQY	TRBV7-2	TRBJ2-3
SARDGRDRFYNEQF	TRBV20-1	TRBJ2-1
ASSWLAGSDNEQF	TRBV6-2/TRBV6-3	TRBJ2-1
ASSFFGYNEQF	TRBV5-8	TRBJ2-1
ASSSLLETEAF	TRBV7-9	TRBJ1-1
ASSQEGGLAGGVDTQY	TRBV4-2	TRBJ2-3
ASSHTFIGIEETQY	TRBV7-9	TRBJ2-5
SALGVGGTHSNQPQH	TRBV20-1	TRBJ1-5
ASSSTDGGELF	TRBV11-3	TRBJ2-2
ASTQKDVDEQF	TRBV12-3/TRBV12-4	TRBJ2-1
ASSFEGQGARENIQY	TRBV5-1	TRBJ2-4
ASMPSAGGYNEQF	TRBV6-4	TRBJ2-1
ASSLRPTSVSYNEQF	TRBV7-6	TRBJ2-1
SAQTGTGSDTQY	TRBV20-1	TRBJ2-3
ASSSTALEQF	TRBV27	TRBJ2-1
ASSQERGLGQPQH	TRBV4-2	TRBJ1-5
ASSRIFGGSKREGTQY	TRBV4-1	TRBJ2-5